These 18 T cell receptor beta chains were sequenced from one sample in a study of T cell changes during pregnancy in multiple sclerosis. Produced via immunoSEQ multiplex PCR; TCRdb's table is partial and in-frame only. The table has roughly 80,000 clones, around 93% seen once. The sample was peripheral blood, taken in the first trimester of pregnancy. The receptor source for this set is a female donor with multiple sclerosis, enrolled in a pregnancy study.

V usage is TRBV5-4 and J usage is TRBJ2-3; 9 bases match TRBD2. Trimming removed 2 bases from V and 8 bases from J; junction bases left unmatched: 6. Germline CDR1 is SGHNT and CDR2 is YYREEE (reference sequence). There are 14 residues in the CDR3. CDR3: CASSFVAGEVTQYF. Here the CDR3 DNA reads TGTGCCAGCAGCTTCGTAGCGGGGGAGGTTACGCAGTATTTT.

The chain is built from TRBV9 and TRBJ1-6, with D maybe TRBD1 (5 bases). The germline V gene encodes CDR1 SGDLS and CDR2 YYNGEE. Trimming removed 4 bases from V and 0 bases from J, with 8 bases in between. This CDR3 spans 15 amino acids. Written as DNA, the CDR3 is TGTGCCAGCAGCTACGACAGCTCCTATAATTCACCCCTCCACTTT. This codes for CASSYDSSYNSPLHF.

The chain recombines TRBV5-5 with TRBJ1-1, with D hard to call. Germline V gene lookup returns CDR1 SGHKS and CDR2 YYEKEE (reference sequence). The V end was cut by 1 base, the J end by 5 bases, with 12 bases between. CDR3 size: 14 residues. CDR3 nucleotides: TGTGCCAGCAGCTTGACCTCGAGGTTAACTGAAGCTTTCTTT. It is translated as CASSLTSRLTEAFF.

This sequence joins TRBV13 and TRBJ2-2; D is possibly TRBD1 (5 bases). The CDR3 has 13 residues. Germline CDR1 and CDR2: PRHDT and FYEKMQ (reference sequence). Between the trimmed V and J ends, which lost 9 bases and 3 bases, there was a span of 11 bases. CDR3 nucleotide sequence: TGTGCCAGTACTCCCAGGGACACCGGGGAGCTGTTTTTT. Translation: CASTPRDTGELFF.

This sequence joins TRBV10-3 and TRBJ1-5; TRBD1 aligns across 8 bases. V lost 10 bases to trimming and J lost 0 bases; unmatched junction nucleotides: 5. CDR1 is ENHRY and CDR2 is SYGVKD in the germline V gene. CDR3 size: 14 residues. The CDR3 sequence is CATGGRDSNQPQHF. The CDR3 coding sequence is TGTGCCACAGGGGGCAGGGATAGCAATCAGCCCCAGCATTTT.

The J gene is TRBJ2-1, the V gene TRBV7-8, with 8 bases identical to TRBD1. The CDR3 covers 18 residues. In germline, CDR1 is SGHVS, CDR2 FQNEAQ. Unmatched junction bases numbered 15, after V lost 5 bases and J lost 3 bases. The CDR3 reads CASSLQPGQVFIYNEQFF. The CDR3 nucleotides are TGTGCCAGCAGCCTCCAACCGGGACAGGTGTTTATCTACAATGAGCAGTTCTTC.

The rearrangement uses TRBV5-4 and TRBJ2-3, with D perhaps TRBD1 (5 bases). V was shortened by 0 bases and J by 4 bases, with 18 bases between the two germline ends. Germline CDR1 is SGHNT and CDR2 is YYREEE (reference sequence). This CDR3 spans 17 amino acids. The CDR3 bases are TGTGCCAGCAGCTTGGAGGCGACCCCGTGGGGCGCAGATACGCAGTATTTT. It is translated as CASSLEATPWGADTQYF.

This clone was recorded a few times. The chain uses TRBV19 and TRBJ1-6; perhaps TRBD1 as D (6 bases). This CDR3 contains 14 residues. CDR1 is LNHDA and CDR2 is SQIVND in the germline V gene (reference sequence). V lost 7 bases and J 10 bases, leaving 17 bases between the germline ends. CDR3 loop: CASNRQVTGSPLHF. In nucleotides, the CDR3 is TGTGCCAGTAACAGACAGGTTACGGGATCACCCCTCCACTTT. Full variable domain (outside the CDR3, taken from reference TRBV19 and TRBJ1-6): DGGITQSPKYLFRKEGQNVTLSCEQNLNHDAMYWYRQDPGQGLRLIYYSQIVNDFQKGDIAEGYSVSREKKESFPLTVTSAQKNPTAFYLCASNRQVTGSPLHFGNGTRLTVT.

The chain recombines TRBV27 with TRBJ1-5, with 10 bases identical to TRBD1. Trimming took 5 bases from V and 0 from J; bases not matched to a gene: 7. This CDR3 is 17 amino acids long. Germline V lookup: CDR1 MNHEY, CDR2 SMNVEV (reference sequence). The CDR3 region is CASSPRDRGDSNQPQHF. CDR3 nucleotide sequence: TGTGCCAGCAGTCCACGGGACAGGGGCGATAGCAATCAGCCCCAGCATTTT.

The rearrangement joins TRBV19 to TRBJ1-1; D is unresolved. The CDR3 is 13 amino acids. Trimming cost V 5 bases and J 0 bases, with 7 bases left between them. Germline V gives CDR1 LNHDA, CDR2 SQIVND (reference sequence). CDR3 protein: CASSRSLNTEAFF. Here the CDR3 DNA reads TGTGCCAGTAGTCGGAGCCTGAACACTGAAGCTTTCTTT.

V gene TRBV10-1 combines with J gene TRBJ2-3; D gene uncertain. The CDR3 runs to 17 residues. Germline values: CDR1 WNHNN, CDR2 SYGVQD (reference sequence). With 0 bases removed from V and 1 base from J, the gap between germline ends came to 14 bases. The CDR3 bases are TGCGCCAGCAGTGAGTCGTGGCGGTCTGGAGGCACAGATACGCAGTATTTT. As protein: CASSESWRSGGTDTQYF.

V is TRBV4-2 and J is TRBJ1-2; possible D gene TRBD1, 5 bases. V was pared by 4 bases and J by 4 bases, with 19 bases between. The CDR3 has 16 residues. Germline V gene sequence: CDR1 LGHNA, CDR2 YNFKEQ. The CDR3 is CASSPSTANRFYGYTF. The CDR3 DNA is TGTGCCAGCAGCCCCTCGACAGCCAACAGGTTCTATGGCTACACCTTC.

V usage is TRBV7-2 and J usage is TRBJ1-5, with TRBD1 as a possible D gene (6 bases). V was shortened by 5 bases and J by 3 bases, with 14 bases between the two germline ends. Germline CDR1 reads SGHTA; CDR2 reads FQGNSA. The CDR3 contains 15 residues. For the CDR3, the DNA is TGTGCCAGCAGCGAAGACAGGATTTTCAATCAGCCCCAGCATTTT. Its translation: CASSEDRIFNQPQHF.

This sequence joins TRBV7-6 and TRBJ2-7; tentative D call: TRBD1 (6 bases). The end of the DNA fits TRBJ2-5 better, so the J call may be wrong. Germline CDR1 and CDR2: SGHVS and FNYEAQ. This CDR3 comprises 12 residues. CDR3 in DNA: TGTGCCAGCAGCTTGACAGGCCAGACCCAGTACTTC. This gives the protein CASSLTGQTQYF.

This sequence joins TRBV5-1 and TRBJ1-1; D remains unclear. Germline CDR1 SGHRS, CDR2 YFSETQ. This CDR3 has 13 amino acids. Trimming removed 5 bases at V and 0 bases at J, with 8 bases between. CDR3 region: CASSENLNTEAFF. For the CDR3, the DNA is TGCGCCAGCAGTGAGAACTTGAACACTGAAGCTTTCTTT.

Notes on this clone: This CDR3 is also generated by other DNA sequences in the sample. The chain recombines TRBV2 with TRBJ1-1; TRBD1 might be the D (6 bases). Trimming left V 3 bases short and J 2 bases short, with 10 bases between. CDR3 length: 14 amino acids. CDR1 and CDR2 from the germline V gene are SNHLY and FYNNEI. CDR3 bases: TGTGCCAGCAGTGACCGAGGGGGTAACACTGAAGCTTTCTTT. It yields the protein CASSDRGGNTEAFF.

This clone was found a few times. The V gene is TRBV6-5, the J gene TRBJ2-7, with D possibly matching TRBD2 (6 bases). V was pared by 4 bases and J by 5 bases, with 12 bases between. CDR1 and CDR2 from the germline V gene are MNHEY and SVGAGI. CDR3 length: 13 residues. CDR3 nucleotides: TGTGCCAGCAGTTTGAAGGGAGGAAACGAGCAGTACTTC. Translation: CASSLKGGNEQYF.

The rearrangement links TRBV18 to TRBJ2-2; a possible D gene is TRBD2 (5 bases). Germline V gene sequence: CDR1 KGHSH, CDR2 LQKENI. The CDR3 totals 17 residues. V lost 3 bases and J 0 bases, leaving 14 bases between the germline ends. CDR3 nucleotides: TGTGCCAGCTCACCGTCAACTAGGCGGGCGAACACCGGGGAGCTGTTTTTT. Protein sequence: CASSPSTRRANTGELFF.